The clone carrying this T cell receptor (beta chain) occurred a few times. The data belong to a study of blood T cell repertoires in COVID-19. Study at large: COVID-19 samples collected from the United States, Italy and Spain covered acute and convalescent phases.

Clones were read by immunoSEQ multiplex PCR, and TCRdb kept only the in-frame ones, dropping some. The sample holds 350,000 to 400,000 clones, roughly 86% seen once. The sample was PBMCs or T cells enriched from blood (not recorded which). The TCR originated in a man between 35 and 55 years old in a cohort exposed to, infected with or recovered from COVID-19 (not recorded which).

The CDR3 here is CASSKSQGNTEAFF. CDR3 bases: TGTGCCAGCAGCAAAAGCCAGGGGAACACTGAAGCTTTCTTT. The chain uses TRBV7-8 and TRBJ1-1; a possible D gene is TRBD1 (5 bases). CDR3 length: 14 amino acids. CDR1 is SGHVS and CDR2 is FQNEAQ in the germline V gene. Trimming took off 5 bases at V and 1 base at J, with 11 bases between the two ends.